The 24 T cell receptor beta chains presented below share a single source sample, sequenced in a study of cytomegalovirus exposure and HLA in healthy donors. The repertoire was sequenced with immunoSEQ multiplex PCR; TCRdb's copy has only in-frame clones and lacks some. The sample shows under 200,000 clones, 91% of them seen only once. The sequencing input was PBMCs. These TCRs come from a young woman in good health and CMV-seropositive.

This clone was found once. The CDR3 coding sequence is TGTGCCAGCAGCTTGCCGGGACTAGCGGGAGTTTACTACGAGCAGTACTTC. It translates to CASSLPGLAGVYYEQYF. The chain carries TRBV7-2 and TRBJ2-7; TRBD2 matches at 14 bases. The V gene's germline CDR1 is SGHTA and CDR2 FQGNSA. The V gene end was trimmed by 3 bases and the J gene end by 3 bases; junction bases not matched to a gene: 7. There are 17 residues in the CDR3.

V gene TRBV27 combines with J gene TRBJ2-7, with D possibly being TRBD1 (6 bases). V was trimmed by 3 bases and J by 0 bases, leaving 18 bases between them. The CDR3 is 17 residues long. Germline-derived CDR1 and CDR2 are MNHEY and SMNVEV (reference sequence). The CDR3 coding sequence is TGTGCCAGCAGTTTGGTCCCAGGGGCCAGAAGCTCCTACGAGCAGTACTTC. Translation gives CASSLVPGARSSYEQYF.

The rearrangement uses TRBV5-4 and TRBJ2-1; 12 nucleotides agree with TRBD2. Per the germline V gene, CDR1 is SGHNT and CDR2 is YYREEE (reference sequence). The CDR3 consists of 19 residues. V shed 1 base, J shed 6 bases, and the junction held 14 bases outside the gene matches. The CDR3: CASSLRLAGGPTPSNEQFF. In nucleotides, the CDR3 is TGTGCCAGCAGCTTGAGGCTAGCGGGAGGGCCTACCCCATCCAATGAGCAGTTCTTC.

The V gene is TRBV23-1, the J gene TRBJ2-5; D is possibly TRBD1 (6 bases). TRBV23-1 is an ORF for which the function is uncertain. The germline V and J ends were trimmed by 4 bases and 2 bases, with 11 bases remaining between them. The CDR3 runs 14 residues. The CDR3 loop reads CASSLGDIQETQYF. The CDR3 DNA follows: TGCGCCAGCAGTCTGGGGGACATACAAGAGACCCAGTACTTC.

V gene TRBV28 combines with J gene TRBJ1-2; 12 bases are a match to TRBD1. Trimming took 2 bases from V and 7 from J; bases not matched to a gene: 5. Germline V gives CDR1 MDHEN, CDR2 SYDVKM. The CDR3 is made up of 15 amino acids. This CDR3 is CASSLRGTGGVGYTF. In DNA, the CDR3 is TGTGCCAGCAGTTTACGAGGGACAGGGGGCGTTGGCTACACCTTC.

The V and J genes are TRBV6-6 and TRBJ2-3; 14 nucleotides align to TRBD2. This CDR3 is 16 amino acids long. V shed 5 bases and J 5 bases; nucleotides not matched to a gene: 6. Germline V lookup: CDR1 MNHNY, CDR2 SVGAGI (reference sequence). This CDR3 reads CASSHLGTSGGDTQYF. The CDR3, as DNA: TGTGCCAGCAGTCATTTAGGGACTAGCGGGGGAGATACGCAGTATTTT.

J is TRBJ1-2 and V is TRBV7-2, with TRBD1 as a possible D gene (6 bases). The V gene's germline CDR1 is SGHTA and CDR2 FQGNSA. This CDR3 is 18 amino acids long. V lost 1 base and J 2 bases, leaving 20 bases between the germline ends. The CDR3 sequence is CASSLEGRGGGENYGYTF. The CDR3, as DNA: TGTGCCAGCAGCTTAGAGGGCCGAGGGGGGGGAGAGAACTATGGCTACACCTTC.

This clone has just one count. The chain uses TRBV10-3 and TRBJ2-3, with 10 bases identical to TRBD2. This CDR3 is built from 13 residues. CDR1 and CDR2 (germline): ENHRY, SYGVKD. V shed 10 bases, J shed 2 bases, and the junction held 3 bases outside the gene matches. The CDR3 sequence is CATGLADTDTQYF. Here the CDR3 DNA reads TGTGCCACCGGACTAGCGGACACAGATACGCAGTATTTT.

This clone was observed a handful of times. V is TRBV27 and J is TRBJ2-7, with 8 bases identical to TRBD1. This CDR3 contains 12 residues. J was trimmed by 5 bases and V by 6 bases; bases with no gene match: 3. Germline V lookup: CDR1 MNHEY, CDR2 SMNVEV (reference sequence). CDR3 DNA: TGTGCCAGCAGCCTGACAGGGGACGAGCAGTACTTC. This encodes CASSLTGDEQYF.

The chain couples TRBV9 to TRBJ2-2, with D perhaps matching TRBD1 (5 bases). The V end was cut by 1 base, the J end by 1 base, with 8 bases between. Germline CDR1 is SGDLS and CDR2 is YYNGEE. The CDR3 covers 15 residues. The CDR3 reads CASSVQGLNTGELFF. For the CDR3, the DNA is TGTGCCAGCAGCGTACAGGGCCTGAACACCGGGGAGCTGTTTTTT.

Here the CDR3 DNA reads TGCAGCGTGGGAGAGCCCTACGAGCAGTACTTC. This encodes CSVGEPYEQYF. This sequence joins TRBV29-1 and TRBJ2-7; tentatively, D is TRBD2 (5 bases). Germline V gene data show CDR1 as SQVTM and CDR2 as ANQGSEA. Trimming took off 6 bases at V and 2 bases at J, with 8 bases between the two ends. This CDR3 region has 11 residues.

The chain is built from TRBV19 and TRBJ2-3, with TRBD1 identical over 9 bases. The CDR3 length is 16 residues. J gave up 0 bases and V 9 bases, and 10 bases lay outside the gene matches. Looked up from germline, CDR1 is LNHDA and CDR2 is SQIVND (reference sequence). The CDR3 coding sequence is TGTGCCAGCGTAGGGACAGGGAGATTGAGCACAGATACGCAGTATTTT. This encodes CASVGTGRLSTDTQYF. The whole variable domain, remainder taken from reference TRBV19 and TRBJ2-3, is DGGITQSPKYLFRKEGQNVTLSCEQNLNHDAMYWYRQDPGQGLRLIYYSQIVNDFQKGDIAEGYSVSREKKESFPLTVTSAQKNPTAFYLCASVGTGRLSTDTQYFGPGTRLTVL.

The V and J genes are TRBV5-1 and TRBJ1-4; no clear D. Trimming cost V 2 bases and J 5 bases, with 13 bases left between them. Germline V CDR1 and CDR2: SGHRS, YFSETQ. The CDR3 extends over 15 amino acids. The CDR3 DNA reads TGCGCCAGCAGCTTACGGCCAGGTACCAATGAAAAACTGTTTTTT. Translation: CASSLRPGTNEKLFF.

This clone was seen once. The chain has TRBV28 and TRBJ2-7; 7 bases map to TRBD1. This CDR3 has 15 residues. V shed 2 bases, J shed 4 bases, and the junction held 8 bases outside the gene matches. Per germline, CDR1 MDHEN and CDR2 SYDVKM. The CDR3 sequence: CASSLEQGLPYEQYF. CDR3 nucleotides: TGTGCCAGCAGTTTAGAACAGGGGCTTCCATACGAGCAGTACTTC.

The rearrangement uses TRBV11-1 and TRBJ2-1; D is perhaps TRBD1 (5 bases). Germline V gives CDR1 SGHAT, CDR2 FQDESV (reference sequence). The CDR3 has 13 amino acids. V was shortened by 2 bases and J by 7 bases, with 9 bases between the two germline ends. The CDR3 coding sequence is TGTGCCAGCAGCTTACTAGACAGTAATGAGCAGTTCTTC. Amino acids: CASSLLDSNEQFF.

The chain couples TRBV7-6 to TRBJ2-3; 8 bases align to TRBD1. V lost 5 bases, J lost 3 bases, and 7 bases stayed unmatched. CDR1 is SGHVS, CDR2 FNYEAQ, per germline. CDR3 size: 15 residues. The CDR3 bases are TGTGCCAGCAGCCAACAGGGGGTACAAACAGATACGCAGTATTTT. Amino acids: CASSQQGVQTDTQYF.

CDR3 in DNA: TGCGCCAGCAGCTTGAACAGGGGCAGGACCTCTAACTATGGCTACACCTTC. Translation gives CASSLNRGRTSNYGYTF. This chain links TRBV5-1 with TRBJ1-2; 7 bases fit TRBD1. The J segment lost 0 bases and the V segment lost 1 base, leaving 9 bases of the junction unmatched. Germline V gene sequence: CDR1 SGHRS, CDR2 YFSETQ. This CDR3 spans 17 amino acids.

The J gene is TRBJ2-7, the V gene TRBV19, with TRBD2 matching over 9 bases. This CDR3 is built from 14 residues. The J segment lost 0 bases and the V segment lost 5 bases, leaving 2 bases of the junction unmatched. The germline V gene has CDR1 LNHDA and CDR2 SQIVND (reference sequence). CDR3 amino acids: CASSPAGGSYEQYF. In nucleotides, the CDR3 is TGTGCCAGTAGTCCAGCGGGAGGCTCCTACGAGCAGTACTTC.

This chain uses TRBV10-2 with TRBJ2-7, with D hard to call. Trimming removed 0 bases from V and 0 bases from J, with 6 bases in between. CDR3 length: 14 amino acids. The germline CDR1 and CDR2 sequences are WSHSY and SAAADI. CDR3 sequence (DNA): TGCGCCAGCAGTGAGTCACACAGCTCCTACGAGCAGTACTTC. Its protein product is CASSESHSSYEQYF.

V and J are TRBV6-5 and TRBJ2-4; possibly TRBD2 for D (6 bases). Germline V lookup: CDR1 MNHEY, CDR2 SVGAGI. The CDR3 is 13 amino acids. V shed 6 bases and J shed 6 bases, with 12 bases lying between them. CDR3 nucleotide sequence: TGTGCCAGCAGGGGCGGGACGGTAAACATTCAGTACTTC. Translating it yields CASRGGTVNIQYF.

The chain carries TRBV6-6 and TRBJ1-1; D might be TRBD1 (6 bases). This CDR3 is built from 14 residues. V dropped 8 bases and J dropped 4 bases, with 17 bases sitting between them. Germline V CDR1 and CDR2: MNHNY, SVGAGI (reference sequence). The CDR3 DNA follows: TGTGCCAGCTGCGGGGGGGGCTCTAGCACTGAAGCTTTCTTT. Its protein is CASCGGGSSTEAFF.

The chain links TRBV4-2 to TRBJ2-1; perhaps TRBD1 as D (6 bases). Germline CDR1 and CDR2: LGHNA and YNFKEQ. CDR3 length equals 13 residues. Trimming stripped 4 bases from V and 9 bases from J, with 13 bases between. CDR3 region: CASSLKQGAEQFF. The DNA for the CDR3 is TGTGCCAGCAGCCTCAAACAGGGAGCTGAGCAGTTCTTC.

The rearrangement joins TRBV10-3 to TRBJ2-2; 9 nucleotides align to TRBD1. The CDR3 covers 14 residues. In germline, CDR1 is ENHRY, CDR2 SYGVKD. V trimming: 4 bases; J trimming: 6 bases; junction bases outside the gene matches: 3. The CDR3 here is CAISGGQGPGELFF. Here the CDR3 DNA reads TGTGCCATCAGTGGGGGACAGGGCCCCGGGGAGCTGTTTTTT.

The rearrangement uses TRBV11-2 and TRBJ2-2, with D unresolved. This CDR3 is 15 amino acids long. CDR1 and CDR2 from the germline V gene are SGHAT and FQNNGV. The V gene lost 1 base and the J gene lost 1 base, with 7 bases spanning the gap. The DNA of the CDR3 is TGTGCCAGCAGCTTAGGTCCCGTGAACACCGGGGAGCTGTTTTTT. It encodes CASSLGPVNTGELFF.